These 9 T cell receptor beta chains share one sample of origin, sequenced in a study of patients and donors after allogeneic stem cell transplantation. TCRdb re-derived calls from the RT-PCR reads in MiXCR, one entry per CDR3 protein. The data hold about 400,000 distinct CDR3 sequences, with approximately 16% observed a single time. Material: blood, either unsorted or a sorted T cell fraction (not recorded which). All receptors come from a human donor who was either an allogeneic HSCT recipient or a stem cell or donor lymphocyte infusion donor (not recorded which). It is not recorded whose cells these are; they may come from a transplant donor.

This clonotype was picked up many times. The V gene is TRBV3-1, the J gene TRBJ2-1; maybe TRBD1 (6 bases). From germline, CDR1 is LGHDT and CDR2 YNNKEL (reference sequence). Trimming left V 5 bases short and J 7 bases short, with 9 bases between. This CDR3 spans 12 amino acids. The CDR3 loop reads CASSLGANEQFF. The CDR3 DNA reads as TGTGCCAGCAGCTTGGGGGCTAATGAGCAGTTCTTC.

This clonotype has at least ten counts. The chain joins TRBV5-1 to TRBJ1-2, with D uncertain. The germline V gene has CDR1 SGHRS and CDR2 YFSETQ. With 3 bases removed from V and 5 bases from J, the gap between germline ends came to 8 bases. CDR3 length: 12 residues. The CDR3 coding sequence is TGCGCCAGCAGCTCCGCTCCGTATGGCTACACCTTC. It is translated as CASSSAPYGYTF.

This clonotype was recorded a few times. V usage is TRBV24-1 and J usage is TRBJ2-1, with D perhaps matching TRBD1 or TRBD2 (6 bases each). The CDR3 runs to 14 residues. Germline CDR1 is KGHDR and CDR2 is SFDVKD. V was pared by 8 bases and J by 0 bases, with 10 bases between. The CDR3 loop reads CATKGGSSYNEQFF. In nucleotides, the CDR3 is TGTGCCACCAAAGGGGGGAGCTCCTACAATGAGCAGTTCTTC.

For the CDR3, the DNA is TGTGCCAGCAGCGCGGGACTAGCGGTAGAGACCCAGTACTTC. It codes for CASSAGLAVETQYF. The V call is TRBV9, the J call TRBJ2-5; TRBD2 matches at 11 bases. The junction had 2 bases not matched to a gene; V was cut back by 3 bases and J by 4 bases. The CDR3 loop spans 14 amino acids. In germline, CDR1 is SGDLS, CDR2 YYNGEE. The variable domain in full, completed from reference TRBV9 and TRBJ2-5, reads DSGVTQTPKHLITATGQRVTLRCSPRSGDLSVYWYQQSLDQGLQFLIQYYNGEERAKGNILERFSAQQFPDLHSELNLSSLELGDSALYFCASSAGLAVETQYFGPGTRLLVL.

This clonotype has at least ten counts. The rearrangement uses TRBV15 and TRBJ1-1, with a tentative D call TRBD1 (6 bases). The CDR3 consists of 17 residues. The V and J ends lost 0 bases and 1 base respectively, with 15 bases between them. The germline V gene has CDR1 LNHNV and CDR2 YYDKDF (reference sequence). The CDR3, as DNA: TGTGCCACCAGCAGAGATCGGGGGGCGGGTGCGAACACTGAAGCTTTCTTT. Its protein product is CATSRDRGAGANTEAFF.

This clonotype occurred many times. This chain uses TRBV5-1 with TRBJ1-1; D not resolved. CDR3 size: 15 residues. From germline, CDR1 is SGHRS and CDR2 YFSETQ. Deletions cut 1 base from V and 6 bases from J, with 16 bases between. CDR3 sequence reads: CASSLSEEGFPEAFF. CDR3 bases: TGCGCCAGCAGCTTGAGCGAGGAGGGATTTCCTGAAGCTTTCTTT.

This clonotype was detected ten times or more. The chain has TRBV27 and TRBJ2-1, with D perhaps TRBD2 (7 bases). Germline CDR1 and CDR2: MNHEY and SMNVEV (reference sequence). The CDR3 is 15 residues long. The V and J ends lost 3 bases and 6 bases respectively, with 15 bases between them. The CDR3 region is CASSLGGAARNEQFF. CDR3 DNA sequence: TGTGCCAGCAGTTTGGGGGGGGCAGCTCGCAATGAGCAGTTCTTC.

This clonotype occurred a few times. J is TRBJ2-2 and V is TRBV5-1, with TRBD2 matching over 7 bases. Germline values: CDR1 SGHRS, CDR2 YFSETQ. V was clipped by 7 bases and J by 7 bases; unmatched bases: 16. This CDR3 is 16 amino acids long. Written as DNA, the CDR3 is TGCGCCAGCCGCGAGGGGCGCGGGAGTAGAGTCGGGGAGCTGTTTTTT. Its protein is CASREGRGSRVGELFF.

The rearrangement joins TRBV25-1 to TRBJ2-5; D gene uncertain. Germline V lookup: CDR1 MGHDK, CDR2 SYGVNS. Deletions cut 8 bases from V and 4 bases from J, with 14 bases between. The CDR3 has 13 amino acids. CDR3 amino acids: CASPGVSGETQYF. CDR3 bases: TGTGCCAGCCCCGGCGTCTCCGGAGAGACCCAGTACTTC.